This T cell receptor beta chain emerged from a study of T cells after posttransplantation cyclophosphamide (TCRdb year 2016). Turning to the overall study: Using TRB sequencing, the study followed how the T cell repertoire reconstituted after myeloablative bone marrow transplantation in which posttransplantation cyclophosphamide served as GVHD prophylaxis. Because TRA and TRB clonality were tightly correlated in several samples, subsequent TCR analyses were focused on TRB only. In 3 patients, TRB sequencing was also performed on up to about 3 more blood samples taken 2 to 5.2 years after transplant, and in several patients, pretransplant blood was also TRB-sequenced. Samples from about 37 PTCy-treated patients and about 17 related bone marrow donors of those patients were subjected to antigen receptor sequencing. Blood from every one of the 30 or so PTCy patients who had 1-year posttransplant specimens underwent TRB sequencing. Public TRB sequences were queried against a database of over 3,000 sequences associated with responses to pathogens, tumor antigens, self-antigens and alloantigens. Overall study results and their limits: The TRB repertoires of T cells infiltrating skin or the GI tract showed only limited overlap with the TRB repertoires found in blood. Donor-recipient similarity was low at 1-2 months but increased during the first year, and donor CD8+ memory clones often dominated later blood repertoires. Across a few dozen patients, TRB clonality was highly associated with recipient CMV seropositivity and CMV reactivation, and diversity in PTCy patients was similar to diversity in CNI/methotrexate controls.

Genomic DNA was the input for TRB sequencing, which was run either with the immunoSEQ assay at survey resolution or with the hsTCRB kit. Processing in the source paper ran as follows. The immunoSEQ software was used for initial read processing, and the LymphoSeq R package was used for repertoire analyses. Clonality was computed as 1 minus normalized Shannon entropy; Gini coefficient was also calculated for each TRB dataset. To infer phenotypes in unsorted samples, TRB sequences from sorted subsets of the recipient or donor were mapped onto the unsorted samples of the same recipient. Entries here come from immuneACCESS through TCRdb and include only in-frame sequences with V and J called. Some clones fail to appear in such tables; in the studies checked, an unresolved V gene covers under half of the shortfall, and the cause of the remainder is unknown. Clone size and the V and J calls come from that table; the DNA yielded D and trimming. For this sample the table gives 15,000 to 20,000 clones, of which 85% were detected only once. Around 27% of the sample is taken by the ten largest.

The control group consisted of around ten patients who received myeloablative marrow transplants with methotrexate plus a calcineurin inhibitor and who were sampled 1 year after transplant. Peripheral blood and bone marrow mononuclear cells were isolated by Ficoll-Hypaque density centrifugation and cryopreserved. From V the trimming removes 6 bases and from J it removes 3 bases, while the gene matches leave 7 bases of the junction unaccounted for. Counted from cysteine to phenylalanine, this CDR3 has 15 amino acids. Only CDR3 DNA is held: 45 bases, read in frame from base 1. Taken from the germline V gene, the CDR1 and CDR2 loops are MNHEY and SVGAGI. Comments on this clone: The target of this receptor is not known. Base qualities are not recorded, but no much larger clone differs from it by a single base.

The receptor chain draws on TRBV6-5 and TRBJ2-1, with 8 bases aligning to TRBD2. The clonotype comes from a female patient aged 18 to 35 who received an allogeneic stem cell transplant from an unrelated donor, was CMV-positive, and had acute and chronic GVHD. After a transplant, the donor of the graft may account for some T cells. This material consisted of PBMCs, taken after allogeneic stem cell transplant with calcineurin inhibitor and methotrexate. The CDR3 reads as follows: CASRPAGTSYNEQFF. The nucleotide sequence is TGTGCCAGCAGGCCTGCCGGGACTAGCTACAATGAGCAGTTCTTC.